These 14 T cell receptor beta chains came from one sample sequenced in a study of T-cell memory formation after mild COVID-19. One entry per CDR3 protein, called by TCRdb with MiXCR from the 5' RACE reads. Seen here are around 300,000 distinct CDR3 sequences, approximately 13% observed once, and the top ten hold approximately 21%. Sequenced sample: PBMCs or a T cell subset sorted from them (not recorded which). These receptors were obtained from a man between 18 and 29 years old who had mild COVID-19 (a few samples of this study predate the infection). Cell type and time point are not known.

This clonotype was counted many times. This rearrangement joins TRBV29-1 to TRBJ2-7; the match to TRBD1 covers 9 bases. Trimming took 4 bases from V and 5 from J; bases not matched to a gene: 6. This CDR3 has 13 amino acids. Germline V gene data show CDR1 as SQVTM and CDR2 as ANQGSEA. CDR3 loop: CSVAGQGPNEQYF. CDR3 coding DNA: TGCAGCGTTGCGGGACAGGGTCCCAACGAGCAGTACTTC.

This clonotype appeared a few times. V and J are TRBV23-1 and TRBJ2-3, with 11 bases that match TRBD1. TRBV23-1 is identified as an open reading frame with a role that is uncertain. The CDR3 is 15 residues long. The junction had 6 bases not matched to a gene; V was cut back by 5 bases and J by 5 bases. CDR3 DNA sequence: TGCGCCAGCAGTTGGACAGGGGGCTTTGTAGATACGCAGTATTTT. It translates to CASSWTGGFVDTQYF.

This clonotype was seen more than once but under ten times. The V gene is TRBV6-6, the J gene TRBJ1-1, with D unresolved. The V and J ends lost 2 bases and 1 base respectively, with 8 bases between them. This CDR3 is built from 14 residues. CDR1 MNHNY and CDR2 SVGAGI come from the germline V gene (reference sequence). CDR3 nucleotide sequence: TGTGCCAGCAGTTACCTAGGGTCGAACACTGAAGCTTTCTTT. As protein: CASSYLGSNTEAFF.

The rearrangement uses TRBV5-1 and TRBJ2-1, with 10 bases matching TRBD2. The CDR3 spans 18 residues. Germline values: CDR1 SGHRS, CDR2 YFSETQ. Germline trimming cut 4 bases from V and 0 bases from J; bases unmatched to any gene: 10. CDR3 sequence reads: CASSETLAGVSSYNEQFF. The CDR3 DNA reads as TGCGCCAGCAGCGAAACTCTAGCGGGGGTTAGCTCCTACAATGAGCAGTTCTTC.

This clonotype has a count of ten or more. The chain recombines TRBV5-1 with TRBJ1-2; a weak D match, TRBD1 (6 bases). CDR1 and CDR2 from the germline V gene are SGHRS and YFSETQ. The CDR3 sequence is 13 residues long. V dropped 0 bases and J dropped 8 bases, with 11 bases sitting between them. CDR3 region: CASSLAQGNGYTF. The CDR3 DNA reads TGCGCCAGCAGCTTGGCTCAGGGGAACGGCTACACCTTC. Full variable domain (missing parts from reference TRBV5-1 and TRBJ1-2): KAGVTQTPRYLIKTRGQQVTLSCSPISGHRSVSWYQQTPGQGLQFLFEYFSETQRNKGNFPGRFSGRQFSNSRSEMNVSTLELGDSALYLCASSLAQGNGYTFGSGTRLTVV.

The chain has TRBV10-3 and TRBJ1-5, with 9 bases matching TRBD1. CDR1 is ENHRY and CDR2 is SYGVKD in the germline V gene. This CDR3 has 14 residues. Unmatched junction bases numbered 5, after V lost 6 bases and J lost 5 bases. DNA of the CDR3: TGTGCCATCAGGGGACAGGGACCACATCAGCCCCAGCATTTT. This translates into CAIRGQGPHQPQHF.

This clonotype was counted between two and nine times. The chain carries TRBV15 and TRBJ2-3; 9 positions agree with TRBD1. J gave up 1 base and V 3 bases, and 8 bases lay outside the gene matches. From germline, CDR1 is LNHNV and CDR2 YYDKDF (reference sequence). This CDR3 has 17 residues. CDR3 sequence reads: CATSRRRQGVGTDTQYF. The CDR3 DNA sequence: TGTGCCACCAGCAGGCGCCGACAGGGGGTTGGCACAGATACGCAGTATTTT.

This clonotype has just a few counts. This chain connects TRBV20-1 to TRBJ2-7, with D perhaps matching TRBD2 (7 bases). The germline V gene has CDR1 DFQATT and CDR2 SNEGSKA (reference sequence). Trimming left V 6 bases short and J 0 bases short, with 21 bases between. This CDR3 comprises 16 residues. The CDR3 nucleotides read TGCAGTGCAAGTTATTACGGGGGGCAAGGCTCCTACGAGCAGTACGTC. Its translation is CSASYYGGQGSYEQYV.

This clonotype has a handful of counts. The chain employs TRBV29-1 and TRBJ2-1; possibly TRBD1 or TRBD2 for D (6 bases each). Germline V gene lookup returns CDR1 SQVTM and CDR2 ANQGSEA. Trimming pared 0 bases from V and 9 bases from J, leaving 15 bases between. There are 14 residues in the CDR3. The CDR3 is CSVEDWRGEGEQFF. The CDR3, as DNA: TGCAGCGTTGAAGATTGGAGGGGGGAAGGTGAGCAGTTCTTC.

This clonotype was seen a few times. CDR3 loop: CASKGRYGVNTEAFF. In nucleotides, the CDR3 is TGTGCCAGCAAAGGGCGATACGGGGTGAACACTGAAGCTTTCTTT. The genes are TRBV7-9 and TRBJ1-1; D gene unclear. This CDR3 has 15 amino acids. Germline V lookup: CDR1 SEHNR, CDR2 FQNEAQ (reference sequence). Trimming cost V 7 bases and J 0 bases, with 15 bases left between them.

J is TRBJ2-1 and V is TRBV7-3; D is perhaps TRBD2 (5 bases). The CDR3 extends over 14 amino acids. V was trimmed by 1 base and J by 6 bases, leaving 10 bases between them. CDR1 is SGHTA, CDR2 FQGTGA, per germline. Written as DNA, the CDR3 is TGTGCCAGCAGCTTAAGGGGAGTGGGCAATGAGCAGTTCTTC. Translated, it gives CASSLRGVGNEQFF.

This clonotype was found many times. V gene TRBV4-1 combines with J gene TRBJ2-1, with D possibly TRBD2 on 5 matching bases. V was trimmed by 1 base and J by 9 bases, leaving 16 bases between them. Germline V lookup: CDR1 MGHRA, CDR2 YSYEKL. This CDR3 has 15 residues. The CDR3 is CASSQVGVAEAEQFF. The CDR3 bases are TGCGCCAGCAGCCAAGTCGGGGTGGCCGAGGCTGAGCAGTTCTTC.

This clonotype has a handful of counts. The CDR3 DNA is TGTGCCAGCAGTTATGGGCAGGGGAACGAGCAGTACTTC. Translation: CASSYGQGNEQYF. The rearrangement uses TRBV6-5 and TRBJ2-7, with D possibly TRBD1 on 6 matching bases. The CDR3 has 13 amino acids. V dropped 3 bases and J dropped 5 bases, with 11 bases sitting between them. CDR1 is MNHEY and CDR2 is SVGAGI in the germline V gene.

J is TRBJ2-3 and V is TRBV3-1; tentative D call: TRBD2 (6 bases). There are 17 residues in the CDR3. V dropped 0 bases and J dropped 1 base, with 14 bases sitting between them. Germline V gives CDR1 LGHDT, CDR2 YNNKEL (reference sequence). The CDR3 reads CASSQEVGGARTDTQYF. CDR3 nucleotide sequence: TGTGCCAGCAGCCAAGAGGTCGGCGGGGCCCGCACAGATACGCAGTATTTT.